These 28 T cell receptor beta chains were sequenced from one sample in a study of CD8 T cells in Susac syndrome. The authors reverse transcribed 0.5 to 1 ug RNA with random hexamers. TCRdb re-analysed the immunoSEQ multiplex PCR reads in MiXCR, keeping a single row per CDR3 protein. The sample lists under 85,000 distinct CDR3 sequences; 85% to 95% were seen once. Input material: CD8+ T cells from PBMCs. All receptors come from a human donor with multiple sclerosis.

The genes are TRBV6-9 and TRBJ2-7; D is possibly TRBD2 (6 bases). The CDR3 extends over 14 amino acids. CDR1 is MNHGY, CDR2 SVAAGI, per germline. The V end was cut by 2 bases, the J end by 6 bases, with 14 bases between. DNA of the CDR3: TGTGCCAGCAGTTATCGGTGCGGGATTCCCGAGCAGTACTTC. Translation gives CASSYRCGIPEQYF.

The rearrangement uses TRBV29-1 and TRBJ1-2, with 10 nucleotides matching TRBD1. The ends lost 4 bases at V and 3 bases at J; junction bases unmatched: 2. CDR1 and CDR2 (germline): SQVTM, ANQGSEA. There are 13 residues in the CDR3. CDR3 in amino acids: CSVAGQGDYGYTF. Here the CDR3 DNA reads TGCAGCGTTGCAGGACAGGGGGACTATGGCTACACCTTC.

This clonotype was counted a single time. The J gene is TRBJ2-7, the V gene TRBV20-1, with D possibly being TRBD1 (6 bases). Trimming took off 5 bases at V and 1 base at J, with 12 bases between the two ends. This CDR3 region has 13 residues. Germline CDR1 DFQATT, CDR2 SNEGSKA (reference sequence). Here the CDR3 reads CSADPDSSYEQYF. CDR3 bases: TGCAGTGCTGACCCGGACAGTTCCTACGAGCAGTACTTC.

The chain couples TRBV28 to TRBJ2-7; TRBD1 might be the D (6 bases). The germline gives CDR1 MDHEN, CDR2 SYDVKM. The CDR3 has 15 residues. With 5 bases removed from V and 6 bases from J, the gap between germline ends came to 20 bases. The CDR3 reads CASSPLLGSGVEQYF. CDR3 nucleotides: TGTGCCAGCAGTCCACTACTCGGCTCAGGGGTCGAGCAGTACTTC.

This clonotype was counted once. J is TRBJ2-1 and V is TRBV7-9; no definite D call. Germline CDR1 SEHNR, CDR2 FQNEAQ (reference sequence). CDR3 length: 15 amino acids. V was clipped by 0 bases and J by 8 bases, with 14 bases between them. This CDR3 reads CASSLARVGEDEQFF. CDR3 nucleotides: TGTGCCAGCAGCTTAGCGCGTGTTGGAGAGGATGAGCAGTTCTTC.

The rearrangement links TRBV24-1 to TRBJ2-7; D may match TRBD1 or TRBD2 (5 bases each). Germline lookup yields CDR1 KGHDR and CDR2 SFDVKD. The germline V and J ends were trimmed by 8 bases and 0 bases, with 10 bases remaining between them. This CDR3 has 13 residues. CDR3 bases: TGTGCCACCATGGGGACCCACTCCTACGAGCAGTACTTC. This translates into CATMGTHSYEQYF.

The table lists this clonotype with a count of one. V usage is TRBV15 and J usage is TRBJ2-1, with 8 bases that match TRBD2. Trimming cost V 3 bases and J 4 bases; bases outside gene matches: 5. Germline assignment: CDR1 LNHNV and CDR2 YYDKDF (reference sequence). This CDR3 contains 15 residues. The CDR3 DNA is TGTGCCACCAGCAGCACTAGCGGACTATACAATGAGCAGTTCTTC. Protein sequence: CATSSTSGLYNEQFF.

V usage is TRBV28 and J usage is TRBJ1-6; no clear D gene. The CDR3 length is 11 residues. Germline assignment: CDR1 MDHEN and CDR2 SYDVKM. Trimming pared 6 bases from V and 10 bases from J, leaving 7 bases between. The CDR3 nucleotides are TGTGCCAGCAGCGTTGGATCACCCCTCCACTTT. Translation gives CASSVGSPLHF.

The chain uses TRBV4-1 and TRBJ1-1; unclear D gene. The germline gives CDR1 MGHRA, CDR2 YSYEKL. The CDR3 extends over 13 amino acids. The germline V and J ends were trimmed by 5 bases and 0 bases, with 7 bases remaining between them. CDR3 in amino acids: CASSDFMNTEAFF. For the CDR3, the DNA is TGCGCCAGCAGCGATTTCATGAACACTGAAGCTTTCTTT.

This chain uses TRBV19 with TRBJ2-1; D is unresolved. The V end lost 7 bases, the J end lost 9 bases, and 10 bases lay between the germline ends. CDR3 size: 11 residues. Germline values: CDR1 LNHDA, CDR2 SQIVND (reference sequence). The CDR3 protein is CASTLGVEQFF. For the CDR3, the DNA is TGTGCCAGTACATTGGGTGTTGAGCAGTTCTTC.

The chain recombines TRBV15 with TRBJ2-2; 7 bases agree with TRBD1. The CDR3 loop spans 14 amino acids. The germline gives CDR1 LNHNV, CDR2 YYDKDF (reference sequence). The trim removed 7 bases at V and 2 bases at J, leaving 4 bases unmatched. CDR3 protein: CATTRDSNTGELFF. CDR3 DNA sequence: TGTGCCACCACCCGGGACAGCAACACCGGGGAGCTGTTTTTT.

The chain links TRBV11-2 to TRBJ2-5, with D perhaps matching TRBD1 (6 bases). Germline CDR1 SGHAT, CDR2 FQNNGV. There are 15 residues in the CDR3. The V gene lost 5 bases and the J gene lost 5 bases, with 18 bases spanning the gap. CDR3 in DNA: TGTGCCAGCAGCCCCCCAGGGGCCGGTGAGGAGACCCAGTACTTC. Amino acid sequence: CASSPPGAGEETQYF.

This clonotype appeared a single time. CDR3 nucleotide sequence: TGTGCCTGGAGCCGGACCAGGGAGACCCAGTACTTC. It specifies CAWSRTRETQYF. The genes are TRBV30 and TRBJ2-5, with D hard to call. The CDR3 is 12 amino acids. Germline values: CDR1 GTSNPN, CDR2 SVGIG (reference sequence). The V end was cut by 3 bases, the J end by 5 bases, with 10 bases between.

CDR3 amino acids: CGSGTVRRRFF. The CDR3 nucleotides are TGCGGTTCCGGGACAGTTCGGCGGCGGTTCTTC. This chain uses TRBV20-1 with TRBJ2-1; 7 nucleotides match TRBD1. CDR1 is DFQATT, CDR2 SNEGSKA, per germline (reference sequence). The CDR3 totals 11 residues.

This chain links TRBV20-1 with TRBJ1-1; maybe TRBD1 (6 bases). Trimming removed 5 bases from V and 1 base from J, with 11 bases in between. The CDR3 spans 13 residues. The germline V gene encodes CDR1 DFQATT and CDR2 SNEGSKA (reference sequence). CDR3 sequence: CSAYRAGNTEAFF. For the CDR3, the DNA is TGCAGTGCTTACAGGGCAGGGAACACTGAAGCTTTCTTT.

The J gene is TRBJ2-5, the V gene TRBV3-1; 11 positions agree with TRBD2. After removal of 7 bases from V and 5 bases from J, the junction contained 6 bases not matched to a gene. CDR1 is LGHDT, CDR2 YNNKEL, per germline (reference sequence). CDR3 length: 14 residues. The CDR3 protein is CASISSGGSETQYF. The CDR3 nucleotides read TGTGCCAGCATCTCTAGCGGGGGGTCCGAGACCCAGTACTTC.

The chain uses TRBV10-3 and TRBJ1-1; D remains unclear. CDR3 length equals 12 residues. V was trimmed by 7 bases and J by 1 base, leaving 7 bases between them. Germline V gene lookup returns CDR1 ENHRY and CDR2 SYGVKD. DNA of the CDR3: TGTGCCATCACCGACAAGAACACTGAAGCTTTCTTT. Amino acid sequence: CAITDKNTEAFF.

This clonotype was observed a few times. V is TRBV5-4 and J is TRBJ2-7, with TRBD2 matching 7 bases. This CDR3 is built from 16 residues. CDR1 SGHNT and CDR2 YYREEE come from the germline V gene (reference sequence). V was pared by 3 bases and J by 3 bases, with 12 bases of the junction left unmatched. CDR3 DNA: TGTGCCAGCAGCTCCATCTCCGACGGGGGGATCTACGAGCAGTACTTC. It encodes CASSSISDGGIYEQYF.

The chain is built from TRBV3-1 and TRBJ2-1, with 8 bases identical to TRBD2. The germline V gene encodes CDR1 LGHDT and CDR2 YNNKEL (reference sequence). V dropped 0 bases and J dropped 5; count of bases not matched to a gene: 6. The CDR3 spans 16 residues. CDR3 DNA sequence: TGTGCCAGCAGCCAAGAAGGACGGGAGGGCCACAATGAGCAGTTCTTC. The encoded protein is CASSQEGREGHNEQFF.

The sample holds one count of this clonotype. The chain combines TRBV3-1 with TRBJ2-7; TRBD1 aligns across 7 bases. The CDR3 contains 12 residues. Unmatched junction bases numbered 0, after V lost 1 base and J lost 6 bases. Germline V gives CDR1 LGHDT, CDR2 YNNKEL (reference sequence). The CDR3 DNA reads TGTGCCAGCAGCCAAGGGACAGGCGAGCAGTACTTC. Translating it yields CASSQGTGEQYF.

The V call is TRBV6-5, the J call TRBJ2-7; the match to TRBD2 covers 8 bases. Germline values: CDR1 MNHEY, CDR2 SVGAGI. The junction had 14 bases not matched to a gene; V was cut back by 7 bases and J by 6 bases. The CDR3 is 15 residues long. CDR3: CASTTHTGTRSEQYF. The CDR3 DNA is TGTGCCAGCACAACCCACACAGGGACTAGGAGCGAGCAGTACTTC.

The CDR3 coding sequence is TGTGCCAGCAGCTTAGCGCAGGGGGGAAACAAAGATACGCAGTATTTT. Protein: CASSLAQGGNKDTQYF. This rearrangement joins TRBV7-9 to TRBJ2-3, with a weak D call TRBD1 (7 bases). CDR3 length: 16 amino acids. Germline lookup yields CDR1 SEHNR and CDR2 FQNEAQ (reference sequence). The V end lost 0 bases, the J end lost 5 bases, and 15 bases lay between the germline ends.

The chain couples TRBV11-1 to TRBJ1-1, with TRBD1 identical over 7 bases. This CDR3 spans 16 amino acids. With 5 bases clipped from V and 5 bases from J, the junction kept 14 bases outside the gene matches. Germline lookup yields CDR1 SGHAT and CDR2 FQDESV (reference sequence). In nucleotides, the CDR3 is TGTGCCAGCAGCCTCGACAGGGCTAGAACCGCAACTGAAGCTTTCTTT. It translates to CASSLDRARTATEAFF.

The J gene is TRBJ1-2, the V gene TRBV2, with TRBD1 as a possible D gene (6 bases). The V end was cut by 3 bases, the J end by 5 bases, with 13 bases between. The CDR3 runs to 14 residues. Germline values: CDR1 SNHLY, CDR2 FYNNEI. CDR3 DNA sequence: TGTGCCAGCAGTGATTCCGGTACAGGGTATGGCTACACCTTC. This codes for CASSDSGTGYGYTF.

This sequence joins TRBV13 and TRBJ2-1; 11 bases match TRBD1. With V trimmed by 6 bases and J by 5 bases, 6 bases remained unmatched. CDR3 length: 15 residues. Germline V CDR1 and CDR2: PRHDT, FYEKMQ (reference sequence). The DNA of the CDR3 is TGTGCCAGCAGGACGGGACAGGGGGTCCACAATGAGCAGTTCTTC. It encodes CASRTGQGVHNEQFF.

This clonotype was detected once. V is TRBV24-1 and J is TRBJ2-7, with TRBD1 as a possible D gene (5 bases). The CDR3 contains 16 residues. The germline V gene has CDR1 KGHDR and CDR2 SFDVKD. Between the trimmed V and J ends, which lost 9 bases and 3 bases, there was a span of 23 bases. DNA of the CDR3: TGTGCCACCTCAACGACAGAAGGAAAGATAAACTACGAGCAGTACTTC. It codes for CATSTTEGKINYEQYF.

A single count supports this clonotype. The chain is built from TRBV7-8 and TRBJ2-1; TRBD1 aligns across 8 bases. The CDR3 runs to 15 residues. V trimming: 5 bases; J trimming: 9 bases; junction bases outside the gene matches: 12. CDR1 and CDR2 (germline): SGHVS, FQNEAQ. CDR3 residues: CASSHGQGSFGEQFF. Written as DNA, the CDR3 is TGTGCCAGCAGCCACGGACAGGGCTCGTTTGGTGAGCAGTTCTTC.

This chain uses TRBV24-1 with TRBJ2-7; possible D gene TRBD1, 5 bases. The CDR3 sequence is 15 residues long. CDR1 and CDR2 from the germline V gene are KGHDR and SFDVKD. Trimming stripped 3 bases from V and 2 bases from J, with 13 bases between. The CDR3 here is CATSDVDSETYEQYF. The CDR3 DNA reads TGTGCCACCAGTGATGTCGACAGCGAGACCTACGAGCAGTACTTC.